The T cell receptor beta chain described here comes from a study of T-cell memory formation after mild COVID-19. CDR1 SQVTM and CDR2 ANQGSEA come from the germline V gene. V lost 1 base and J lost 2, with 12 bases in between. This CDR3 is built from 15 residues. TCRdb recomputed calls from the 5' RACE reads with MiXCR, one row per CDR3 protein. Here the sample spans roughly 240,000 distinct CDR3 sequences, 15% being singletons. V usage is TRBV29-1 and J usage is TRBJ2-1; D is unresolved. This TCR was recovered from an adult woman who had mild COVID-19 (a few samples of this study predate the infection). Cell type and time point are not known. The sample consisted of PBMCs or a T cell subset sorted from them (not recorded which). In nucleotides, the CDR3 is TGCAGCGTTGAAGGAGGTCCTCAACCCTACAATGAGCAGTTCTTC. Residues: CSVEGGPQPYNEQFF.